This record concerns one T cell receptor (beta chain) sequence. The clone's antigen remains unknown. A much larger clone is a single base away; this may be a read error. Libraries were prepared through multiplex PCR. The instrument given in TCRdb is Illumina HiSeq 2500. TCRbeta libraries were built by three rounds of nested PCR using primers (Table S4), following protocols modified from ARM-PCR. Before sequencing, PCR products of 200-500 bp were cut from the gel and purified using the QIAquick gel extraction kit. Concerning the study's data processing: Trimmomatic was used to clean the reads, FLASH merged the cleaned reads into complete CDR3 sequences, and MiTCR assigned the sequences to V(D)J germline segments. VDJtools was used to compute clonal diversity as the inverse Simpson's index. In-frame sequences lacking a premature stop codon were counted as productive reads. The public reads were run again by TCRdb, first through fastp at Q25 and then through MiXCR, and only productive beta chains were kept. Entries that share a CDR3 protein sequence are merged under the most common genes and DNA. V and J calls and clone size were set by TCRdb, not the authors. For this sample there are about 90,000 distinct CDR3 sequences; around 57% appear just once. The top ten clonotypes cover 15% of the sample.

CDR1 GTSNPN and CDR2 SVGIG are derived from the germline V gene (reference sequence). The CDR3 spans 14 residues, from the cysteine through the phenylalanine. Only the CDR3 DNA stays, 42 bases, in frame from base 1. V and J lose 3 bases and 7 bases, and a span of 19 bases separates them. The data originate from a study of tumor and adjacent non-tumor tissue in lung cancer (dated by TCRdb to 2016 to 2018). About the study as a whole: By cancer type, the cohort comprised eleven to twelve adenocarcinoma patients, a couple of squamous cell carcinoma patients and 1 small cell lung cancer patient. TCRbeta CDR3 sequencing was performed on roughly 27 paired specimens, with one tumor sample and one normal lung sample collected per patient. The study compared bulk TCRbeta repertoires from lung tumor tissue and matched distant non-tumor lung tissue of about 15 lung cancer patients. Among the approximately 15 patients, ages ranged from about 30 to 80 years, around 10 were men and 5 were women, and disease was TNM stage I to III. In total, sequencing yielded approximately 130,000,000 productive TCRbeta reads, which works out to an average of approximately 4.1 million reads per sample.

Points the paper makes about the study in general: The sequencing platform is not named in the methods, and unique molecular identifiers are not mentioned. TCR diversity (inverse Simpson) was significantly higher in tumor than in normal lung tissue (approximately 440 vs 150, P = 0.0075, Mann-Whitney U test). Because peripheral blood was not sequenced, blood TCRbeta repertoires in the lung cancer patients of the study were not examined. Only about 15 patients were included in the cohort, and the need for larger samples and more detailed clinical data was noted by the authors. The top 100 clones made up a significantly larger cumulative share of the repertoire in normal lung than in tumor tissue. Younger patients had significantly higher TCR diversity, and higher tumor TCR diversity was associated with shorter overall and disease-free survival.

Bulk unsorted tissue served as the source for RNA extraction, and RNA quality was assessed using a NanoDrop ND-1000 and an Agilent 2100. Newly diagnosed lung cancer patients without prior chemotherapy who had been admitted for thoracic surgery in China between August and November 2014 were enrolled as donors. Anyone who had undergone radiotherapy or chemotherapy before, or who had another cancer at the same time, was left out of the study. Surgical tissue pieces of roughly 1-2 cm3 were preserved in RNAlater solution and were kept at -80 degrees C until use. Specimen: lung tumor tissue. The sequence joins TRBV30 to TRBJ2-7, and perhaps TRBD2 as D gene, on 5 matching bases. This sequence originates from a man aged 65-85 years with non-small cell lung cancer. The CDR3 protein is CAWSRCDGGREQYF. The nucleotide sequence is TGTGCCTGGAGCAGGTGTGACGGAGGTCGGGAGCAGTACTTC.